These 13 T cell receptor beta chains were sequenced from one sample in a study of blood T cell repertoires in COVID-19. Only in-frame clones appear in the TCRdb table, and some are missing; sequencing was by immunoSEQ multiplex PCR. Among 200,000 to 250,000 clones listed, more than 70% were seen once. The sequenced sample was peripheral blood. The receptors were sampled from an older man with acute or convalescent COVID-19.

The chain joins TRBV5-5 to TRBJ1-2; the match to TRBD1 covers 10 bases. CDR1 is SGHKS and CDR2 is YYEKEE in the germline V gene (reference sequence). With V trimmed by 1 base and J by 9 bases, 6 bases remained unmatched. The CDR3 extends over 14 amino acids. CDR3 residues: CASSLRQGANRYTF. The CDR3 nucleotides are TGTGCCAGCAGCTTGAGACAGGGGGCAAATCGCTACACCTTC.

The chain joins TRBV7-8 to TRBJ2-7; D is unresolved. Germline V gives CDR1 SGHVS, CDR2 FQNEAQ. The CDR3 is made up of 13 amino acids. Trimming cost V 5 bases and J 3 bases, with 11 bases left between them. This CDR3 reads CASSLSLGYEQYF. CDR3 in DNA: TGTGCCAGCAGCCTTAGCTTGGGCTACGAGCAGTACTTC. Full variable domain (rest looked up from reference TRBV7-8 and TRBJ2-7): GAGVSQSPRYKVAKRGQDVALRCDPISGHVSLFWYQQALGQGPEFLTYFQNEAQLDKSGLPSDRFFAERPEGSVSTLKIQRTQQEDSAVYLCASSLSLGYEQYFGPGTRLTVT.

This chain connects TRBV16 to TRBJ1-5, with a possible D match to TRBD1 (5 bases). Per the germline V gene, CDR1 is KGHSY and CDR2 is FQNENV. The length of the CDR3 is 15 residues. With 1 base removed from V and 3 bases from J, the gap between germline ends came to 10 bases. CDR3 sequence reads: CASSQLGTPNQPQHF. The DNA for the CDR3 is TGTGCCAGCAGCCAATTAGGGACTCCCAATCAGCCCCAGCATTTT.

V is TRBV7-9 and J is TRBJ2-1, with D perhaps TRBD1 (6 bases). The ends were cut back, 5 bases at V and 0 bases at J, with 14 bases in the middle. Per the germline V gene, CDR1 is SEHNR and CDR2 is FQNEAQ (reference sequence). The CDR3 loop spans 16 amino acids. The CDR3: CASSALTGSSYNEQFF. CDR3 coding DNA: TGTGCCAGCAGCGCACTCACAGGGAGCTCCTACAATGAGCAGTTCTTC.

The chain recombines TRBV6-5 with TRBJ1-1; weak D call: TRBD1 (5 bases). Trimming took 2 bases from V and 7 from J, leaving 11 bases between them. The CDR3 has 13 amino acids. Looked up from germline, CDR1 is MNHEY and CDR2 is SVGAGI. CDR3 in DNA: TGTGCCAGCAGTTACGGACGTGGACATGAAGCTTTCTTT. It yields the protein CASSYGRGHEAFF.

The rearrangement uses TRBV27 and TRBJ1-4; 9 bases are shared with TRBD1. The CDR3 has 16 amino acids. Germline trimming cut 10 bases from V and 7 bases from J; bases unmatched to any gene: 16. Germline assignment: CDR1 MNHEY and CDR2 SMNVEV (reference sequence). CDR3 region: CANTRGQGNGGEKLFF. The CDR3 coding sequence is TGTGCCAACACACGGGGACAGGGTAACGGGGGTGAAAAACTGTTTTTT.

This clone was observed a few times. The rearrangement joins TRBV3-1 (or the pseudogene TRBV3-2) to TRBJ1-2; a possible D gene is TRBD1 (5 bases). Trimming cost V 8 bases and J 8 bases, with 15 bases left between them. This CDR3 is 12 amino acids long. The germline V gene has CDR1 LGHDT and CDR2 YNNKEL (reference sequence). The CDR3 sequence: CASSRGTRGYTF. The CDR3 DNA reads as TGTGCCAGCTCCCGGGGGACTCGAGGCTACACCTTC.

This clone was counted a single time. The chain uses TRBV3-1 (or the pseudogene TRBV3-2) and TRBJ1-2; 11 nucleotides align to TRBD1. CDR3 length: 18 residues. Trimming removed 4 bases from V and 4 bases from J; junction bases left unmatched: 14. Germline CDR1 LGHDT, CDR2 YNNKEL (reference sequence). The CDR3 is CASSLYPPGTGGPYGYTF. In DNA, the CDR3 is TGTGCCAGCAGCCTATACCCCCCGGGGACAGGGGGACCCTATGGCTACACCTTC.

The chain joins TRBV28 to TRBJ2-6; D is unclear. Trimming left V 7 bases short and J 0 bases short, with 7 bases between. Germline lookup yields CDR1 MDHEN and CDR2 SYDVKM. The CDR3 has 14 amino acids. CDR3 region: CASTNTSGANVLTF. DNA of the CDR3: TGTGCCAGCACCAACACCTCTGGGGCCAACGTCCTGACTTTC.

The gene calls are TRBV11-2 and TRBJ1-2, with D unresolved. Trimming removed 5 bases from V and 4 bases from J, with 11 bases in between. The CDR3 extends over 13 amino acids. Germline V gene lookup returns CDR1 SGHAT and CDR2 FQNNGV. CDR3 sequence (DNA): TGTGCCAGCAGCCTTTCCCGGGGCTATGGCTACACCTTC. It codes for CASSLSRGYGYTF.

This sequence joins TRBV28 and TRBJ1-6; 9 positions match TRBD1. This CDR3 is built from 15 residues. Germline V gene data show CDR1 as MDHEN and CDR2 as SYDVKM. V lost 5 bases and J lost 7; bases outside the gene matches: 6. The CDR3 sequence: CASSLGQGSNSPLHF. The CDR3 region has the DNA TGTGCCAGCAGTCTCGGACAGGGGTCAAATTCACCCCTCCACTTT. Using reference TRBV28 and TRBJ1-6 for the parts outside the CDR3, the full variable domain is DVKVTQSSRYLVKRTGEKVFLECVQDMDHENMFWYRQDPGLGLRLIYFSYDVKMKEKGDIPEGYSVSREKKERFSLILESASTNQTSMYLCASSLGQGSNSPLHFGNGTRLTVT.

The chain combines TRBV7-2 with TRBJ1-4; the match to TRBD1 covers 8 bases. This CDR3 region has 15 residues. Germline assignment: CDR1 SGHTA and CDR2 FQGNSA. The V gene end was trimmed by 1 base and the J gene end by 8 bases; junction bases not matched to a gene: 6. CDR3 in DNA: TGTGCCAGCAGCTTAGAGGGGACAGGAGACGAAAAACTGTTTTTT. This encodes CASSLEGTGDEKLFF.

The V gene is TRBV19, the J gene TRBJ1-2; weak D call: TRBD1 (6 bases). The germline CDR1 and CDR2 sequences are LNHDA and SQIVND (reference sequence). V lost 2 bases and J 4 bases, leaving 14 bases between the germline ends. This CDR3 region has 15 residues. The CDR3 here is CASSIRTAASYGYTF. The CDR3 DNA reads as TGTGCCAGTAGTATAAGGACAGCCGCTTCCTATGGCTACACCTTC.